Presented here are 24 T cell receptor beta chains from one specimen sequenced in a study of OX40 agonist ivuxolimab in advanced cancers. The table came from immunoSEQ multiplex PCR; TCRdb's copy has only in-frame clones and leaves some out. The sample shows about 61,000 clones, around 82% of them seen only once. Material: CD4+ or CD8+ T cells sorted from blood, obtained in a trial of the OX40 agonist ivuxolimab. The receptors here all came from an adult with an advanced solid tumor such as melanoma, head and neck, liver or kidney cancer.

The J gene is TRBJ1-5, the V gene TRBV10-3; no clear D. Trimming left V 10 bases short and J 4 bases short, with 14 bases between. Germline V gene sequence: CDR1 ENHRY, CDR2 SYGVKD. The CDR3 loop spans 13 amino acids. The CDR3 DNA follows: TGTGCCACCCAAGCGAGGGATAATCAGCCCCAGCATTTT. Protein sequence: CATQARDNQPQHF.

This clone was counted only a few times. The V gene is TRBV10-1, the J gene TRBJ2-1; D is uncertain. CDR3 size: 14 residues. The germline gives CDR1 WNHNN, CDR2 SYGVQD (reference sequence). V lost 6 bases and J lost 4, with 13 bases in between. The CDR3 region has the DNA TGCGCCAGCAGCTACGGGCCTAGTTACAATGAGCAGTTCTTC. Protein product: CASSYGPSYNEQFF.

The V gene is TRBV15, the J gene TRBJ1-4, with 9 bases identical to TRBD1. CDR1 and CDR2 (germline): LNHNV, YYDKDF (reference sequence). The length of the CDR3 is 15 residues. V was pared by 1 base and J by 4 bases, with 1 base of the junction left unmatched. The CDR3 sequence is CATSRGGQGNEKLFF. CDR3 sequence (DNA): TGTGCCACCAGCAGAGGGGGACAGGGTAATGAAAAACTGTTTTTT.

V is TRBV7-9 and J is TRBJ2-2, with unresolved D. Trimming took 1 base from V and 0 from J, leaving 12 bases between them. The CDR3 sequence is 17 residues long. CDR1 is SEHNR, CDR2 FQNEAQ, per germline (reference sequence). Here the CDR3 reads CASSLGWLSANTGELFF. The CDR3 DNA is TGTGCCAGCAGCTTAGGTTGGCTTTCAGCGAACACCGGGGAGCTGTTTTTT.

This clone has a handful of counts. CDR3 protein: CASSLGLAGVYNEQFF. The CDR3 bases are TGTGCCAGCAGTTTAGGTCTAGCGGGAGTCTACAATGAGCAGTTCTTC. This chain joins TRBV28 and TRBJ2-1; 10 nucleotides match TRBD2. With 2 bases clipped from V and 3 bases from J, the junction kept 4 bases outside the gene matches. This CDR3 comprises 16 residues. Germline CDR1 reads MDHEN; CDR2 reads SYDVKM.

In this sample, this clone turned up once. The gene calls are TRBV11-3 and TRBJ2-1, with 12 nucleotides matching TRBD2. V dropped 5 bases and J dropped 6; count of bases not matched to a gene: 2. Germline CDR1 and CDR2: SGHNT and YENEEA. The CDR3 has 14 residues. CDR3 sequence (DNA): TGTGCCAGCAGCGTGACTAGCGGGAGCAATGAGCAGTTCTTC. This encodes CASSVTSGSNEQFF.

With respect to this clone: This sample includes further DNA sequences coding for the same CDR3. The rearrangement links TRBV21-1 to TRBJ2-7; the DNA was not compared with TRBD2, the D call given in the table. TRBV21-1 is listed as a pseudogene. The CDR3 is 16 amino acids. CDR3 loop: CASSKVGGSRIYEQYF. CDR3 DNA sequence: TGTGCCAGCAGCAAGGTTGGAGGGAGCCGAATCTACGAGCAGTACTTC.

For the CDR3, the DNA is TGTGCCAGCAGTCCCAGACAGGGGCCCCAATATAATTCACCCCTCCACTTT. Amino acid sequence: CASSPRQGPQYNSPLHF. The chain recombines TRBV27 with TRBJ1-6; TRBD1 aligns across 8 bases. The ends lost 5 bases at V and 4 bases at J; junction bases unmatched: 10. Germline V lookup: CDR1 MNHEY, CDR2 SMNVEV (reference sequence). The CDR3 length is 17 residues.

This chain links TRBV11-3 with TRBJ2-1, with 8 nucleotides matching TRBD1. The CDR3 extends over 15 amino acids. Unmatched junction bases numbered 3, after V lost 1 base and J lost 4 bases. Germline V gene lookup returns CDR1 SGHNT and CDR2 YENEEA. The CDR3: CASSLGRGPYNEQFF. Here the CDR3 DNA reads TGTGCCAGCAGCTTAGGCAGGGGGCCATACAATGAGCAGTTCTTC.

V usage is TRBV30 and J usage is TRBJ1-1; D is unclear. The V and J ends lost 3 bases and 0 bases respectively, with 8 bases between them. There are 13 residues in the CDR3. The germline gives CDR1 GTSNPN, CDR2 SVGIG (reference sequence). The CDR3 bases are TGTGCCTGGAGGAAGGAGATGAACACTGAAGCTTTCTTT. Its protein product is CAWRKEMNTEAFF.

This clone was observed a handful of times. The chain links TRBV12-5 to TRBJ2-1; the D is unclear. The CDR3 has 11 amino acids. V lost 6 bases to trimming and J lost 10 bases, with 10 bases between them. In germline, CDR1 is LGHNT, CDR2 FRNRAP. CDR3 amino acids: CASGTLREQFF. The CDR3 nucleotides are TGTGCTAGTGGCACTTTGCGGGAGCAGTTCTTC.

V usage is TRBV5-1 and J usage is TRBJ2-1; the D is unclear. Germline CDR1 SGHRS, CDR2 YFSETQ. V was shortened by 8 bases and J by 0 bases, with 15 bases between the two germline ends. The CDR3 is made up of 15 amino acids. The CDR3 DNA follows: TGCGCCAGTCACGCCACGATGGGCTCCTACAATGAGCAGTTCTTC. This gives the protein CASHATMGSYNEQFF.

This chain uses TRBV19 with TRBJ2-2; 7 bases agree with TRBD1. With 7 bases clipped from V and 7 bases from J, the junction kept 12 bases outside the gene matches. The CDR3 contains 15 residues. The V gene's germline CDR1 is LNHDA and CDR2 SQIVND (reference sequence). Written as DNA, the CDR3 is TGTGCCAGTAATTCCCTGAAGGGGGCGGTCGGGGAGCTGTTTTTT. Translation gives CASNSLKGAVGELFF.

This clone was counted only a few times. The gene calls are TRBV7-6 and TRBJ2-5; TRBD2 aligns across 9 bases. Germline CDR1 and CDR2: SGHVS and FNYEAQ. The V segment lost 1 base and the J segment 0 bases; nucleotides outside the gene matches: 3. The CDR3 sequence is 16 residues long. CDR3 DNA: TGTGCCAGCAGCTTAGATACTAGCGGGTACCAAGAGACCCAGTACTTC. This gives the protein CASSLDTSGYQETQYF.

This clone came up a few times. The chain uses TRBV18 and TRBJ2-7, with 9 nucleotides matching TRBD1. V was pared by 5 bases and J by 6 bases, with 8 bases of the junction left unmatched. CDR3 size: 14 residues. Germline V gene data show CDR1 as KGHSH and CDR2 as LQKENI. CDR3 DNA: TGTGCCAGCTCATCAGAGACAGGGGGGGGCGAGCAGTACTTC. Its protein product is CASSSETGGGEQYF.

The V and J genes are TRBV5-4 and TRBJ2-5; 14 bases are shared with TRBD2. CDR1 is SGHNT and CDR2 is YYREEE in the germline V gene (reference sequence). The CDR3 length is 15 residues. J was trimmed by 4 bases and V by 3 bases; bases with no gene match: 2. CDR3 amino acids: CASSSGLAGVETQYF. Written as DNA, the CDR3 is TGTGCCAGCAGCTCGGGACTAGCGGGGGTAGAGACCCAGTACTTC.

The gene calls are TRBV6-1 and TRBJ1-5; no clear D. Germline CDR1 reads MNHNS; CDR2 reads SASEGT. CDR3 length equals 15 residues. Deletions cut 1 base from V and 0 bases from J, with 7 bases between. CDR3: CASSEGRYSNQPQHF. CDR3 bases: TGTGCCAGCAGTGAAGGCCGGTATAGCAATCAGCCCCAGCATTTT.

CDR3 loop: CASSLEAGIAYEQFF. CDR3 coding DNA: TGTGCCAGCAGCTTAGAAGCGGGGATAGCCTATGAGCAGTTCTTC. The chain couples TRBV11-3 to TRBJ2-1, with 7 bases matching TRBD2. J gave up 8 bases and V 0 bases, and 7 bases lay outside the gene matches. Germline V CDR1 and CDR2: SGHNT, YENEEA. The CDR3 loop spans 15 amino acids.

The CDR3 here is CASSQGFQRSPNYGYTF. The CDR3 nucleotides read TGTGCCAGCAGCCAAGGTTTTCAGAGGTCACCTAACTATGGCTACACCTTC. The V gene is TRBV14, the J gene TRBJ1-2; D is undetermined. The V end lost 1 base, the J end lost 0 bases, and 15 bases lay between the germline ends. The germline V gene encodes CDR1 SGHDN and CDR2 FVKESK. The CDR3 extends over 17 amino acids.

This clone has only a few counts. This chain connects TRBV11-2 to TRBJ2-5; D is unclear. From germline, CDR1 is SGHAT and CDR2 FQNNGV. There are 15 residues in the CDR3. V was pared by 1 base and J by 4 bases, with 13 bases between. The CDR3 is CASSLGWVGRETQYF. The CDR3 DNA follows: TGTGCCAGCAGCTTAGGATGGGTAGGACGAGAGACCCAGTACTTC.

This chain links TRBV10-3 with TRBJ2-3, with D unclear. The germline V gene encodes CDR1 ENHRY and CDR2 SYGVKD. The ends were cut back, 10 bases at V and 2 bases at J, with 16 bases in the middle. CDR3 length: 14 residues. The CDR3 region is CATKGWADTDTQYF. CDR3 nucleotide sequence: TGTGCCACCAAAGGGTGGGCGGACACAGATACGCAGTATTTT.

The chain carries TRBV19 and TRBJ2-1, with a weak D call TRBD2 (6 bases). This CDR3 contains 17 residues. The ends were cut back, 5 bases at V and 4 bases at J, with 21 bases in the middle. Germline V CDR1 and CDR2: LNHDA, SQIVND (reference sequence). CDR3 sequence reads: CASSRGFGGGLYNEQFF. CDR3 in DNA: TGTGCCAGTAGTCGGGGTTTTGGGGGAGGACTTTACAATGAGCAGTTCTTC.

V usage is TRBV9 and J usage is TRBJ1-1; 12 positions match TRBD1. CDR1 and CDR2 (germline): SGDLS, YYNGEE. Germline trimming cut 4 bases from V and 1 base from J; bases unmatched to any gene: 8. CDR3 size: 17 residues. CDR3 coding DNA: TGTGCCAGCAGCCCACCGGGACAGGGGGCAGGGAACACTGAAGCTTTCTTT. Translation: CASSPPGQGAGNTEAFF.

Only a few counts were recorded for this clone. The chain links TRBV19 to TRBJ1-2; D is unresolved. This CDR3 comprises 14 residues. V dropped 3 bases and J dropped 3 bases, with 11 bases sitting between them. The V gene's germline CDR1 is LNHDA and CDR2 SQIVND (reference sequence). The CDR3 sequence is CASSILGRDYGYTF. In DNA, the CDR3 is TGTGCCAGTAGTATCTTAGGACGAGACTATGGCTACACCTTC.